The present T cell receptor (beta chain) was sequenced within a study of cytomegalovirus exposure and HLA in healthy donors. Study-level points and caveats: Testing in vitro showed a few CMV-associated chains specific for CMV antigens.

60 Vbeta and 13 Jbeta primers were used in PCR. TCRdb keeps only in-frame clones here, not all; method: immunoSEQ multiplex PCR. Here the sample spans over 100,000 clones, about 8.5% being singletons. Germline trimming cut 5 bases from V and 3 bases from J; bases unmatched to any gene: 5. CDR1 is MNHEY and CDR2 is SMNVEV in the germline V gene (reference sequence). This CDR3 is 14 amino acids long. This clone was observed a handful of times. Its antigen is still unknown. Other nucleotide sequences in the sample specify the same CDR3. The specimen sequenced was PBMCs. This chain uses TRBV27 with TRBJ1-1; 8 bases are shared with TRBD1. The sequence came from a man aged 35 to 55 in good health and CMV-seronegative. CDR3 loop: CASSRTGRDTEAFF. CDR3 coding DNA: TGTGCCAGCAGTAGGACAGGGAGGGACACTGAAGCTTTCTTT.